The 14 T cell receptor beta chains in this list originate from one sample, sequenced in a study of T cell responses to AZD1222 COVID-19 vaccine. Using immunoSEQ multiplex PCR, the repertoire was profiled, and TCRdb retains in-frame clones only, with some absent. This sample has some 88,000 clones, with approximately 90% found just once. The sequenced sample was peripheral blood, obtained 28 days after the second AZD1222 dose. The receptor set was obtained from an adult who received the AZD1222 COVID-19 vaccine.

The gene calls are TRBV7-8 and TRBJ2-7; 7 nucleotides line up with TRBD1. Germline CDR1 SGHVS, CDR2 FQNEAQ. After removal of 5 bases from V and 1 base from J, the junction contained 5 bases not matched to a gene. The CDR3 loop spans 14 amino acids. The CDR3 coding sequence is TGTGCCAGCAGCCTCCGGGACAGTTCCTACGAGCAGTACTTC. It is translated as CASSLRDSSYEQYF.

This clone was seen at least ten times. This rearrangement joins TRBV6-4 to TRBJ2-5; 10 positions agree with TRBD1. Germline V gives CDR1 MRHNA, CDR2 SNTAGT. The CDR3 is 15 amino acids. V dropped 3 bases and J dropped 1; count of bases not matched to a gene: 2. The CDR3 loop reads CASSEGQGSQETQYF. The CDR3 DNA is TGTGCCAGCAGTGAGGGACAGGGGAGCCAAGAGACCCAGTACTTC.

The chain links TRBV6-5 to TRBJ2-7; possible D gene TRBD1, 6 bases. Germline CDR1 reads MNHEY; CDR2 reads SVGAGI. The V end lost 2 bases, the J end lost 0 bases, and 8 bases lay between the germline ends. The CDR3 is 14 amino acids. CDR3 DNA sequence: TGTGCCAGCAGTTACGTCAGGGGCTCCTACGAGCAGTACTTC. It translates to CASSYVRGSYEQYF.

The chain has TRBV4-1 and TRBJ2-5; 14 bases fit TRBD2. CDR1 is MGHRA, CDR2 YSYEKL, per germline. This CDR3 is built from 19 residues. The V gene end was trimmed by 0 bases and the J gene end by 5 bases; junction bases not matched to a gene: 11. CDR3 DNA sequence: TGCGCCAGCAGCCAAGATCGGGAGACTAGCGGGGGGGTAGGGGAGACCCAGTACTTC. Translating it yields CASSQDRETSGGVGETQYF.

The rearrangement joins TRBV19 to TRBJ1-3; D is unclear. Trimming removed 4 bases from V and 0 bases from J, with 13 bases in between. CDR1 is LNHDA, CDR2 SQIVND, per germline (reference sequence). The CDR3 runs 16 residues. The CDR3 is CASSTTGRSSGNTIYF. The CDR3 DNA is TGTGCCAGTAGTACGACTGGGAGGTCCTCTGGAAACACCATATATTTT.

The rearrangement links TRBV7-9 to TRBJ1-1; D unclear. The V and J ends lost 4 bases and 2 bases respectively, with 8 bases between them. The CDR3 totals 13 residues. Germline CDR1 SEHNR, CDR2 FQNEAQ (reference sequence). The CDR3 DNA sequence: TGTGCCAGCAGCTCCTCACCTAACACTGAAGCTTTCTTT. Translation: CASSSSPNTEAFF. Drawing the rest from reference TRBV7-9 and TRBJ1-1, the complete variable domain is DTGVSQNPRHKITKRGQNVTFRCDPISEHNRLYWYRQTLGQGPEFLTYFQNEAQLEKSRLLSDRFSAERPKGSFSTLEIQRTEQGDSAMYLCASSSSPNTEAFFGQGTRLTVV.

This chain joins TRBV5-5 and TRBJ2-3; D is ambiguous. With 1 base removed from V and 3 bases from J, the gap between germline ends came to 9 bases. Germline CDR1 reads SGHKS; CDR2 reads YYEKEE (reference sequence). The CDR3 extends over 14 amino acids. The CDR3 DNA is TGTGCCAGCAGCTTGAGGCCGAGAACAGATACGCAGTATTTT. It yields the protein CASSLRPRTDTQYF.

This rearrangement joins TRBV11-3 to TRBJ2-2, with D unclear. The CDR3 spans 12 residues. Germline assignment: CDR1 SGHNT and CDR2 YENEEA. Trimming left V 3 bases short and J 4 bases short, with 3 bases between. This CDR3 is CASSFLTGELFF. The CDR3 nucleotides read TGTGCCAGCAGCTTTCTCACCGGGGAGCTGTTTTTT.

V gene TRBV19 combines with J gene TRBJ1-5; TRBD1 matches at 7 bases. This CDR3 spans 14 amino acids. Germline V gene lookup returns CDR1 LNHDA and CDR2 SQIVND (reference sequence). The V gene end was trimmed by 5 bases and the J gene end by 3 bases; junction bases not matched to a gene: 4. CDR3 region: CASSLTGNNQPQHF. The CDR3 DNA follows: TGTGCCAGTAGTCTGACAGGGAACAATCAGCCCCAGCATTTT. Variable domain in full (rest from reference TRBV19 and TRBJ1-5): DGGITQSPKYLFRKEGQNVTLSCEQNLNHDAMYWYRQDPGQGLRLIYYSQIVNDFQKGDIAEGYSVSREKKESFPLTVTSAQKNPTAFYLCASSLTGNNQPQHFGDGTRLSIL.

This clone was seen more than once but under ten times. DNA for the CDR3: TGTGCCACCAGCAGAGATCCTGGGCCTAGTCAGCCCCAGCATTTT. Its translation: CATSRDPGPSQPQHF. The chain combines TRBV15 with TRBJ1-5; unclear D gene. Germline V CDR1 and CDR2: LNHNV, YYDKDF (reference sequence). The CDR3 covers 15 residues. Trimming took 0 bases from V and 6 from J, leaving 12 bases between them.

The chain links TRBV5-4 to TRBJ1-2, with a weak D call TRBD1 (6 bases). Per the germline V gene, CDR1 is SGHNT and CDR2 is YYREEE (reference sequence). V gave up 0 bases and J gave up 5 bases, with 8 bases separating them. The CDR3 spans 13 residues. This CDR3 is CASSLAGTYGYTF. The CDR3 DNA reads TGTGCCAGCAGCTTGGCCGGGACATATGGCTACACCTTC.

CDR3 loop: CASSFSGQGWPDTQYF. The CDR3 nucleotides are TGTGCCAGCAGTTTCTCGGGACAGGGTTGGCCAGATACGCAGTATTTT. The chain employs TRBV28 and TRBJ2-3, with 9 positions matching TRBD1. The CDR3 totals 16 residues. Germline CDR1 MDHEN, CDR2 SYDVKM. V lost 3 bases, J lost 4 bases, and 8 bases stayed unmatched.

This chain connects TRBV29-1 to TRBJ2-2; D might be TRBD1 (6 bases). This CDR3 has 14 residues. Trimming took 4 bases from V and 0 from J, leaving 9 bases between them. The germline gives CDR1 SQVTM, CDR2 ANQGSEA. CDR3 sequence (DNA): TGCAGCGTTGGGACAGAGGCGAACACCGGGGAGCTGTTTTTT. Residues: CSVGTEANTGELFF.

This chain connects TRBV12-3 or TRBV12-4 to TRBJ2-7; D is undetermined. Between the trimmed V and J ends, which lost 2 bases and 2 bases, there was a span of 7 bases. The CDR3 consists of 13 residues. Here the CDR3 reads CASSLKLPYEQYF. For the CDR3, the DNA is TGTGCCAGCAGTTTAAAACTCCCCTACGAGCAGTACTTC.